This is a list of T cell receptor beta chains from one sample in a study of T-cell memory formation after mild COVID-19. TCRdb itself ran the 5' RACE reads through MiXCR, one entry per CDR3 protein. This sample carries 350,000 to 500,000 distinct CDR3 sequences, 15% to 20% of them seen once, and the ten largest clones take roughly 8.4%. Input material: PBMCs or a T cell subset sorted from them (not recorded which). These receptor sequences come from an adult woman who had mild COVID-19 (a few samples of this study predate the infection). Cell type and time point are not known. CDR3s include the opening cysteine and the closing phenylalanine or tryptophan. D genes are given only for firm matches. Size is stated for part of the rows, as once, few or many counts, or as a class when the clone is expanded.

length: 20; D: TRBD2; V: TRBV3-1; J: TRBJ2-3; size: few; CDR3: CASSQDKGLAGPLSTDTQYF; DNA: TGTGCCAGCAGCCAAGATAAGGGACTAGCGGGGCCCCTTAGCACAGATACGCAGTATTTT
length: 15; D: .; V: TRBV3-1; J: TRBJ1-2; size: few; CDR3: CASSQVNSGGYGYTF; DNA: TGTGCCAGCAGCCAAGTGAACAGCGGCGGGTATGGCTACACCTTC
length: 13; D: .; V: TRBV6-2/TRBV6-3; J: TRBJ2-7; size: .; CDR3: CASSAEISYEQYF; DNA: TGTGCCAGCAGTGCGGAGATCTCCTACGAGCAGTACTTC
length: 17; D: TRBD1; V: TRBV5-4; J: TRBJ2-1; size: .; CDR3: CASSKMTGTGQVNEQFF; DNA: TGTGCCAGCAGCAAGATGACCGGGACAGGGCAAGTCAATGAGCAGTTCTTC
length: 15; D: TRBD1; V: TRBV5-1; J: TRBJ1-1; size: few; CDR3: CASSLGTGGSTEAFF; DNA: TGCGCCAGCAGCTTAGGTACAGGGGGATCGACTGAAGCTTTCTTT
length: 16; D: TRBD2; V: TRBV7-2; J: TRBJ2-3; size: few; CDR3: CASSLLLAGGPDTQYF; DNA: TGTGCCAGCAGCCTACTACTAGCGGGAGGTCCAGATACGCAGTATTTT
length: 17; D: TRBD1; V: TRBV12-3/TRBV12-4; J: TRBJ1-1; size: .; CDR3: CASSPFGQGGANTEAFF; DNA: TGTGCCAGCAGTCCCTTTGGACAGGGGGGCGCGAACACTGAAGCTTTCTTT
length: 13; D: .; V: TRBV30; J: TRBJ2-7; size: .; CDR3: CASARGPTYEQYF; DNA: TGTGCCTCTGCCCGGGGGCCAACCTACGAGCAGTACTTC
length: 14; D: .; V: TRBV15; J: TRBJ1-4; size: few; CDR3: CATSKTATNEKLFF; DNA: TGTGCCACCAGCAAGACAGCAACTAATGAAAAACTGTTTTTT
length: 11; D: .; V: TRBV5-6; J: TRBJ2-1; size: few; CDR3: CASSNSGVEFF; DNA: TGTGCCAGCAGCAACTCAGGGGTAGAGTTCTTC
length: 18; D: TRBD2; V: TRBV18; J: TRBJ2-3; size: .; CDR3: CASSPGLAGVFGADTQYF; DNA: TGTGCCAGCTCACCGGGGCTAGCGGGAGTATTTGGCGCAGATACGCAGTATTTT
length: 14; D: .; V: TRBV5-1; J: TRBJ1-5; size: few; CDR3: CASSKDSWDQPQHF; DNA: TGCGCCAGCAGCAAGGACAGTTGGGATCAGCCCCAGCATTTT
length: 16; D: .; V: TRBV7-6; J: TRBJ1-6; size: .; CDR3: CASSHNRRSLGSPLHF; DNA: TGTGCCAGCAGCCACAATAGACGGAGCCTGGGGTCACCCCTCCACTTT
length: 15; D: .; V: TRBV20-1; J: TRBJ2-7; size: .; CDR3: CSARDSEGVPYEQYF; DNA: TGCAGTGCTAGAGATTCGGAGGGGGTCCCCTACGAGCAGTACTTC
length: 15; D: .; V: TRBV7-9; J: TRBJ1-2; size: .; CDR3: CASSAGGRPLYGYTF; DNA: TGTGCCAGCAGCGCCGGTGGCAGGCCCCTCTATGGCTACACCTTC
length: 11; D: .; V: TRBV4-2; J: TRBJ1-2; size: few; CDR3: CASSQSDGYTF; DNA: TGTGCCAGCAGCCAGAGTGATGGCTACACCTTC
length: 15; D: .; V: TRBV6-1; J: TRBJ1-1; size: .; CDR3: CASSARNTMNTEAFF; DNA: TGTGCCAGCAGCGCCAGGAATACCATGAACACTGAAGCTTTCTTT
length: 15; D: TRBD1; V: TRBV5-1; J: TRBJ1-1; size: few; CDR3: CASSLDGTGSSEAFF; DNA: TGCGCCAGCAGCTTGGATGGGACAGGGTCCTCAGAAGCTTTCTTT
length: 17; D: .; V: TRBV5-4; J: TRBJ2-2; size: .; CDR3: CASSSAGQRANTGELFF; DNA: TGTGCCAGCAGCTCGGCCGGACAGCGCGCGAACACCGGGGAGCTGTTTTTT
length: 14; D: TRBD1; V: TRBV20-1; J: TRBJ2-7; size: .; CDR3: CSARWGTGLDEQYF; DNA: TGCAGTGCTAGGTGGGGGACAGGGCTCGACGAGCAGTACTTC
length: 18; D: TRBD1; V: TRBV15; J: TRBJ1-5; size: .; CDR3: CATRREGTDSYSNQPQHF; DNA: TGTGCCACCCGTAGGGAAGGGACAGACTCATATAGCAATCAGCCCCAGCATTTT
length: 12; D: .; V: TRBV11-3; J: TRBJ1-2; size: .; CDR3: CASSPGAYGYTF; DNA: TGTGCCAGCAGCCCTGGGGCCTATGGCTACACCTTC
length: 17; D: TRBD2; V: TRBV15; J: TRBJ2-2; size: few; CDR3: CATSRPTSGGGTGELFF; DNA: TGTGCCACCAGCAGACCTACTAGCGGGGGAGGAACCGGGGAGCTGTTTTTT
length: 15; D: .; V: TRBV20-1; J: TRBJ2-2; size: .; CDR3: CSARDPGQPTGELFF; DNA: TGCAGTGCTAGAGATCCTGGACAGCCCACCGGGGAGCTGTTTTTT
length: 15; D: .; V: TRBV7-9; J: TRBJ1-1; size: few; CDR3: CASSLRDGLNTEAFF; DNA: TGTGCCAGCAGCTTAAGGGACGGCTTGAACACTGAAGCTTTCTTT
length: 15; D: .; V: TRBV29-1; J: TRBJ2-5; size: many; CDR3: CSVEPRTEWQETQYF; DNA: TGCAGCGTTGAACCTAGGACCGAGTGGCAAGAGACCCAGTACTTC
length: 11; D: .; V: TRBV3-1; J: TRBJ2-7; size: few; CDR3: CASSQVDEQYF; DNA: TGTGCCAGCAGCCAAGTGGACGAGCAGTACTTC
length: 13; D: .; V: TRBV7-9; J: TRBJ2-1; size: .; CDR3: CASSQSPYNEQFF; DNA: TGTGCCAGCAGCCAGTCCCCCTACAATGAGCAGTTCTTC
length: 16; D: TRBD1; V: TRBV5-1; J: TRBJ1-3; size: .; CDR3: CASSSGTGQVGNTIYF; DNA: TGCGCCAGCAGCTCCGGGACAGGGCAGGTTGGAAACACCATATATTTT
length: 17; D: .; V: TRBV6-6; J: TRBJ2-1; size: .; CDR3: CASSPGRLASEVGEQFF; DNA: TGTGCCAGCAGCCCCGGGCGGCTAGCGTCAGAGGTCGGTGAGCAGTTCTTC
length: 15; D: .; V: TRBV7-6; J: TRBJ2-5; size: many; CDR3: CASSLAGGSAETQYF; DNA: TGTGCCAGCAGCTTAGCGGGGGGCTCGGCGGAGACCCAGTACTTC
length: 15; D: .; V: TRBV12-3/TRBV12-4; J: TRBJ1-5; size: .; CDR3: CASSTAQGPNQPQHF; DNA: TGTGCCAGCAGCACAGCACAGGGCCCTAATCAGCCCCAGCATTTT
length: 15; D: .; V: TRBV2; J: TRBJ1-1; size: few; CDR3: CASSDMVRMGTEAFF; DNA: TGTGCCAGCAGTGATATGGTCCGGATGGGCACTGAAGCTTTCTTT
length: 15; D: TRBD2; V: TRBV27; J: TRBJ2-7; size: .; CDR3: CASSSWTRSSGEQYF; DNA: TGTGCCAGCAGTTCCTGGACTAGGAGCAGTGGCGAGCAGTACTTC
length: 17; D: .; V: TRBV7-8; J: TRBJ1-1; size: .; CDR3: CASSLVPDSYSNTEAFF; DNA: TGTGCCAGCAGCTTAGTCCCGGACAGCTACTCGAACACTGAAGCTTTCTTT
length: 14; D: .; V: TRBV5-4; J: TRBJ2-5; size: .; CDR3: CASSPTGSHETQYF; DNA: TGTGCCAGCAGCCCTACGGGGAGCCACGAGACCCAGTACTTC
length: 17; D: TRBD1; V: TRBV11-2; J: TRBJ1-2; size: .; CDR3: CASHLGDRVTYFYGYTF; DNA: TGTGCCAGCCACTTGGGGGACAGGGTAACCTACTTCTATGGCTACACCTTC
length: 11; D: .; V: TRBV20-1; J: TRBJ1-2; size: few; CDR3: CSAIYRVGYTF; DNA: TGCAGTGCTATCTACAGGGTTGGCTACACCTTC
length: 14; D: .; V: TRBV30; J: TRBJ1-6; size: .; CDR3: CAWRLGVINSPLHF; DNA: TGTGCCTGGAGACTGGGGGTGATCAATTCACCCCTCCACTTT
length: 15; D: .; V: TRBV20-1; J: TRBJ2-7; size: .; CDR3: CSARDLARGPYEQYF; DNA: TGCAGTGCTAGAGATCTCGCCAGGGGCCCCTACGAGCAGTACTTC
length: 17; D: TRBD1; V: TRBV14; J: TRBJ1-2; size: few; CDR3: CASSRPSTGLVGNGYTF; DNA: TGTGCCAGCAGCCGACCCTCGACAGGGCTTGTCGGGAATGGCTACACCTTC
length: 13; D: .; V: TRBV20-1; J: TRBJ1-3; size: many; CDR3: CSANSASGNTIYF; DNA: TGCAGTGCCAACAGTGCCTCTGGAAACACCATATATTTT
length: 13; D: TRBD2; V: TRBV5-1; J: TRBJ2-7; size: few; CDR3: CASNAGVAYEQYF; DNA: TGCGCCAGCAACGCGGGGGTGGCCTACGAGCAGTACTTC
length: 14; D: TRBD1; V: TRBV11-3; J: TRBJ1-1; size: .; CDR3: CASSLTGVGTEAFF; DNA: TGTGCCAGCAGCCTTACAGGGGTTGGCACTGAAGCTTTCTTT
length: 13; D: TRBD1; V: TRBV6-1; J: TRBJ1-1; size: .; CDR3: CASTGTGVGQAFF; DNA: TGTGCCAGCACCGGGACAGGGGTCGGGCAAGCTTTCTTT
length: 15; D: TRBD1; V: TRBV19; J: TRBJ2-7; size: few; CDR3: CASSAAGTGTYEQYF; DNA: TGTGCCAGTAGTGCCGCCGGGACAGGGACCTACGAGCAGTACTTC
length: 12; D: .; V: TRBV12-3/TRBV12-4; J: TRBJ2-5; size: .; CDR3: CASRRLQETQYF; DNA: TGTGCCAGCAGAAGACTTCAAGAGACCCAGTACTTC
length: 15; D: .; V: TRBV18; J: TRBJ1-2; size: once; CDR3: CASSPPQTAPRSYTF; DNA: TGTGCCAGCTCACCACCGCAGACAGCCCCGAGGAGCTACACCTTC
length: 17; D: .; V: TRBV24-1; J: TRBJ2-1; size: few; CDR3: CATSDYPGSSSYNEQFF; DNA: TGTGCCACCAGTGATTACCCGGGATCGAGCTCCTACAATGAGCAGTTCTTC
length: 15; D: .; V: TRBV6-2/TRBV6-3; J: TRBJ1-5; size: few; CDR3: CASSYSLQGHQPQHF; DNA: TGTGCCAGCAGTTACTCGTTACAGGGCCATCAGCCCCAGCATTTT
length: 14; D: .; V: TRBV27; J: TRBJ2-7; size: .; CDR3: CASSLLGAAYEQYF; DNA: TGTGCCAGCAGTTTACTAGGGGCTGCCTACGAGCAGTACTTC
length: 16; D: TRBD1; V: TRBV7-8; J: TRBJ1-5; size: few; CDR3: CASVNKPGQGYQPQHF; DNA: TGTGCCAGCGTAAACAAACCGGGACAGGGGTATCAGCCCCAGCATTTT
length: 16; D: TRBD1; V: TRBV14; J: TRBJ1-2; size: few; CDR3: CASSQDVRQGSYGYTF; DNA: TGTGCCAGCAGCCAAGATGTGAGACAGGGGTCCTATGGCTACACCTTC